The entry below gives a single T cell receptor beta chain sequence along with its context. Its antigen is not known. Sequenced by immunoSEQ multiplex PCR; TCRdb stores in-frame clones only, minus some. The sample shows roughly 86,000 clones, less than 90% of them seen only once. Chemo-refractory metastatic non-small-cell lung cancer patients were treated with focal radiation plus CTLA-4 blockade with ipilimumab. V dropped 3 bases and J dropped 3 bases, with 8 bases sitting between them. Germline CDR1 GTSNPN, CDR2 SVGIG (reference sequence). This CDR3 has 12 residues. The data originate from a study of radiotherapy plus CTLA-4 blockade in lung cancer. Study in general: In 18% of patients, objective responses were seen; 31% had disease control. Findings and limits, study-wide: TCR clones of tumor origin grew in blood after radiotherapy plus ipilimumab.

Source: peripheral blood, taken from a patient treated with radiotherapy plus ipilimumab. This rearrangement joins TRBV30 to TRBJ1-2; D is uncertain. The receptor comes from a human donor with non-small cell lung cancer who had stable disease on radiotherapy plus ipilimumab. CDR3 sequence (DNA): TGTGCCTGGAGGTACACGGACTATGGCTACACCTTC. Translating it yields CAWRYTDYGYTF.